The 25 T cell receptor beta chains below come from one sample, sequenced in a study of T-cell reconstitution after alpha-beta-depleted transplantation in children. Molecular barcoding with unique molecular identifiers was used for the TCRbeta library. TCRdb re-called the PCR reads through MiXCR, storing one row per CDR3 protein. The data show 580,000 or so distinct CDR3 sequences, with 23% seen just once and 13% to 15% held by the top ten. Here the sequenced sample was PBMCs, mostly from graft donor cells, taken 360 days after TCRalphabeta/CD19-depleted stem cell transplant. These receptor sequences come from a boy younger than two who had a stem cell transplant for acute myeloid leukemia, so the T cells may come from the graft donor.

The chain joins TRBV20-1 to TRBJ1-2; D is perhaps TRBD1 (5 bases). The V end lost 0 bases, the J end lost 8 bases, and 16 bases lay between the germline ends. This CDR3 comprises 14 residues. Germline V CDR1 and CDR2: DFQATT, SNEGSKA (reference sequence). The CDR3 region has the DNA TGCAGTGCTAGAGATCGGCGGGACTCACGGGGCTACACCTTC. The encoded protein is CSARDRRDSRGYTF.

V gene TRBV5-4 combines with J gene TRBJ1-1; 7 bases are shared with TRBD1. With V trimmed by 3 bases and J by 0 bases, 11 bases remained unmatched. Germline V CDR1 and CDR2: SGHNT, YYREEE (reference sequence). The CDR3 spans 17 residues. CDR3 sequence: CASSSTGSRMVNTEAFF. Written as DNA, the CDR3 is TGTGCCAGCAGCTCGACAGGGTCCCGGATGGTGAACACTGAAGCTTTCTTT.

This clonotype was recorded a few times. The V call is TRBV12-3 or TRBV12-4, the J call TRBJ2-7; D might be TRBD2 (6 bases). The CDR3 runs 12 residues. V was clipped by 6 bases and J by 5 bases, with 11 bases between them. As DNA, the CDR3 is TGTGCCAGCAGCTTATGGGGGGACGAGCAGTACGTC. Translated, it gives CASSLWGDEQYV.

This clonotype was seen only a few times. This chain links TRBV20-1 with TRBJ2-7; TRBD1 agrees at 8 bases. The trim removed 4 bases at V and 0 bases at J, leaving 5 bases unmatched. The CDR3 loop spans 14 amino acids. Germline V CDR1 and CDR2: DFQATT, SNEGSKA (reference sequence). The CDR3 DNA reads as TGCAGTGCTATTCAGACAGGGGCCTCCTACGAGCAGTACTTC. Translated, it gives CSAIQTGASYEQYF.

There are many counts of this clonotype. This chain links TRBV6-5 with TRBJ1-2; 10 bases are a match to TRBD1. There are 16 residues in the CDR3. Germline V gene sequence: CDR1 MNHEY, CDR2 SVGAGI. The ends lost 2 bases at V and 5 bases at J; junction bases unmatched: 8. As DNA, the CDR3 is TGTGCCAGCAGTTACATGGGAGAGGGACAGGGGTATGGCTACACCTTC. Amino acids: CASSYMGEGQGYGYTF.

This chain connects TRBV12-3 or TRBV12-4 to TRBJ2-3; 8 bases agree with TRBD1. The CDR3 covers 16 residues. The V gene end was trimmed by 5 bases and the J gene end by 3 bases; junction bases not matched to a gene: 10. The CDR3 here is CASSATRGRLTDTQYF. The CDR3 bases are TGTGCCAGCAGTGCCACCAGGGGGCGCCTAACAGATACGCAGTATTTT.

This chain uses TRBV7-2 with TRBJ2-1, with 10 bases identical to TRBD2. After removal of 5 bases from V and 10 bases from J, the junction contained 11 bases not matched to a gene. The CDR3 runs to 15 residues. Germline CDR1 SGHTA, CDR2 FQGNSA. CDR3 bases: TGTGCCAGCAGCCCCCCTAGCGGGGGAGCCCACGAGCAGTTCTTC. Amino acids: CASSPPSGGAHEQFF.

In its sample, this clonotype was seen a few times. The chain's CDR3 is CSARAPPGLAEKETQYF. Written as DNA, the CDR3 is TGCAGTGCTAGAGCTCCCCCGGGACTAGCGGAAAAAGAGACCCAGTACTTC. The gene calls are TRBV20-1 and TRBJ2-5; 11 nucleotides agree with TRBD2. CDR1 is DFQATT, CDR2 SNEGSKA, per germline (reference sequence). The CDR3 is made up of 17 amino acids. The trim removed 1 base at V and 3 bases at J, leaving 10 bases unmatched.

This clonotype was found a few times. The rearrangement links TRBV20-1 to TRBJ2-1; 7 bases line up with TRBD2. The CDR3 is 15 amino acids. Trimming removed 4 bases from V and 0 bases from J; junction bases left unmatched: 6. The germline gives CDR1 DFQATT, CDR2 SNEGSKA (reference sequence). CDR3 nucleotides: TGCAGTGCTAAGAGCCGGGGGGACTCCTACAATGAGCAGTTCTTC. It yields the protein CSAKSRGDSYNEQFF.

There are a few counts of this clonotype. The chain has TRBV25-1 and TRBJ2-6, with no clear D. Germline lookup yields CDR1 MGHDK and CDR2 SYGVNS. The V end was cut by 3 bases, the J end by 3 bases, with 9 bases between. The CDR3 sequence is 15 residues long. CDR3 loop: CASSEAPYGANVLTF. The CDR3 nucleotides are TGTGCCAGCAGTGAGGCACCCTATGGGGCCAACGTCCTGACTTTC.

The J gene is TRBJ2-5, the V gene TRBV5-1; D remains unclear. The V and J ends lost 2 bases and 4 bases respectively, with 9 bases between them. The germline V gene has CDR1 SGHRS and CDR2 YFSETQ. This CDR3 spans 13 amino acids. CDR3 coding DNA: TGCGCCAGCAGCTTTGTCGTCTCAGAGACCCAGTACTTC. As protein: CASSFVVSETQYF.

This clonotype was recorded many times. The chain employs TRBV6-6 and TRBJ2-2; D is uncertain. Trimming took off 2 bases at V and 8 bases at J, with 6 bases between the two ends. CDR3 length: 12 amino acids. Germline assignment: CDR1 MNHNY and CDR2 SVGAGI (reference sequence). The CDR3 loop reads CASSYPQGELFF. The CDR3 DNA is TGTGCCAGCAGTTACCCACAGGGGGAGCTGTTTTTT.

The CDR3 DNA sequence: TGCGCCAGCAGCCCAGCGGAGTCTGGGGCCAACGTCCTGACTTTC. Amino acids: CASSPAESGANVLTF. The chain joins TRBV4-1 to TRBJ2-6, with D possibly matching TRBD2 (5 bases). Looked up from germline, CDR1 is MGHRA and CDR2 is YSYEKL. The length of the CDR3 is 15 residues. The ends were cut back, 4 bases at V and 1 base at J, with 8 bases in the middle.

This clonotype was found many times. The chain is built from TRBV25-1 and TRBJ2-5, with D possibly matching TRBD1 (6 bases). The germline gives CDR1 MGHDK, CDR2 SYGVNS. Trimming pared 3 bases from V and 1 base from J, leaving 12 bases between. The CDR3 consists of 15 residues. CDR3 region: CASSDSDSFQETQYF. In nucleotides, the CDR3 is TGTGCCAGCAGTGATTCGGACAGCTTCCAAGAGACCCAGTACTTC.

This clonotype was observed many times. The V and J genes are TRBV7-2 and TRBJ2-1, with 10 bases identical to TRBD1. The CDR3 has 14 residues. The junction had 6 bases not matched to a gene; V was cut back by 7 bases and J by 6 bases. The germline V gene encodes CDR1 SGHTA and CDR2 FQGNSA. This CDR3 is CASIRDRGGNEQFF. Here the CDR3 DNA reads TGTGCCAGCATCCGGGACAGGGGAGGCAATGAGCAGTTCTTC. Based on the CDR3 plus reference TRBV7-2 and TRBJ2-1, the full variable domain is GAGVSQSPSNKVTEKGKDVELRCDPISGHTALYWYRQSLGQGLEFLIYFQGNSAPDKSGLPSDRFSAERTGGSVSTLTIQRTQQEDSAVYLCASIRDRGGNEQFFGPGTRLTVL.

In its sample, this clonotype was seen many times. This rearrangement joins TRBV7-9 to TRBJ2-5; D gene unclear. Germline CDR1 is SEHNR and CDR2 is FQNEAQ (reference sequence). V lost 5 bases, J lost 5 bases, and 18 bases lay in between. The CDR3 is 15 amino acids. As DNA, the CDR3 is TGTGCCAGCAGCCAAGGCCTCAATCACGGGGAGACCCAGTACTTC. As protein: CASSQGLNHGETQYF.

The V call is TRBV12-3 or TRBV12-4, the J call TRBJ2-7, with TRBD1 identical over 8 bases. J lost 5 bases, V lost 2 bases, and 8 bases had no gene match. The CDR3 spans 15 residues. CDR3 residues: CASSLITGGFNEQYF. CDR3 DNA: TGTGCCAGCAGTTTAATTACAGGGGGTTTTAACGAGCAGTACTTC.

V usage is TRBV7-9 and J usage is TRBJ1-1; 7 nucleotides match TRBD1. This CDR3 is built from 14 residues. Trimming removed 5 bases from V and 4 bases from J; junction bases left unmatched: 7. Germline CDR1 SEHNR, CDR2 FQNEAQ (reference sequence). Here the CDR3 reads CASSLGQDVTEAFF. CDR3 coding DNA: TGTGCCAGCAGCCTAGGACAGGACGTCACTGAAGCTTTCTTT.

This clonotype was counted between two and nine times. This rearrangement joins TRBV20-1 to TRBJ2-5, with D perhaps given as TRBD1 or TRBD2 (5 bases each). The CDR3 is made up of 17 amino acids. V was cut by 3 bases and J by 1 base, with 21 bases left in between. From germline, CDR1 is DFQATT and CDR2 SNEGSKA (reference sequence). This chain's CDR3 is CSARAFRDLLLQETQYF. CDR3 DNA: TGCAGTGCTAGGGCATTCCGGGACCTCCTTCTCCAAGAGACCCAGTACTTC.

The genes are TRBV24-1 and TRBJ2-2, with 7 nucleotides matching TRBD1. The germline gives CDR1 KGHDR, CDR2 SFDVKD. J gave up 0 bases and V 5 bases, and 14 bases lay outside the gene matches. This CDR3 has 19 residues. CDR3 loop: CATSVPDRRNPSNTGELFF. CDR3 nucleotides: TGTGCCACCAGTGTGCCGGACAGGAGAAACCCTTCGAACACCGGGGAGCTGTTTTTT.

The CDR3 DNA reads as TGTGCCAGCAGCTTGACCGGGGGGCCTACGGAGCAGTACGTC. This gives the protein CASSLTGGPTEQYV. The chain links TRBV5-5 to TRBJ2-7; a weak D match, TRBD2 (7 bases). The CDR3 loop spans 14 amino acids. Germline lookup yields CDR1 SGHKS and CDR2 YYEKEE (reference sequence). Trimming left V 1 base short and J 7 bases short, with 15 bases between.

This clonotype has a handful of counts. J is TRBJ2-4 and V is TRBV12-3 or TRBV12-4; D may be TRBD1 or TRBD2 (5 bases each). CDR3 size: 15 residues. Trimming took off 7 bases at V and 0 bases at J, with 13 bases between the two ends. The CDR3 DNA reads TGTGCCAGCACAAATTGGGGGTTAGCCAAAAACATTCAGTACTTC. It translates to CASTNWGLAKNIQYF.

The chain is built from TRBV5-6 and TRBJ2-3; perhaps TRBD1 as D (6 bases). The CDR3 is 14 amino acids. Trimming removed 5 bases from V and 2 bases from J, with 12 bases in between. Germline V gives CDR1 SGHDT, CDR2 YYEEEE. DNA of the CDR3: TGTGCCAGCAGGGACAGCCTCACCACAGATACGCAGTATTTT. Amino acid sequence: CASRDSLTTDTQYF. The variable domain in full, completed from reference TRBV5-6 and TRBJ2-3, reads DAGVTQSPTHLIKTRGQQVTLRCSPKSGHDTVSWYQQALGQGPQFIFQYYEEEERQRGNFPDRFSGHQFPNYSSELNVNALLLGDSALYLCASRDSLTTDTQYFGPGTRLTVL.

This clonotype was detected many times. This chain links TRBV7-9 with TRBJ2-1; 9 bases fit TRBD2. CDR1 SEHNR and CDR2 FQNEAQ come from the germline V gene (reference sequence). Germline trimming cut 5 bases from V and 9 bases from J; bases unmatched to any gene: 8. The CDR3 loop spans 14 amino acids. In DNA, the CDR3 is TGTGCCAGCAGCCCCGGGACTAGCAGTCGTGAGCAGTTCTTC. It translates to CASSPGTSSREQFF. The full variable domain, in which reference TRBV7-9 and TRBJ2-1 provide the parts outside the CDR3, is DTGVSQNPRHKITKRGQNVTFRCDPISEHNRLYWYRQTLGQGPEFLTYFQNEAQLEKSRLLSDRFSAERPKGSFSTLEIQRTEQGDSAMYLCASSPGTSSREQFFGPGTRLTVL.

The table lists this clonotype with a few counts. The V gene is TRBV12-3 or TRBV12-4, the J gene TRBJ2-5; 7 positions match TRBD2. The length of the CDR3 is 13 residues. J gave up 6 bases and V 0 bases, and 1 base lay outside the gene matches. The DNA of the CDR3 is TGTGCCAGCAGTTTAGCGGGGGGGAAGACCCAGTACTTC. Its translation is CASSLAGGKTQYF.